This TCR beta chain was identified in a study of shared clonotypes between healthy human individuals. Here immunoSEQ multiplex PCR was the method, and the copy in TCRdb shows in-frame clones only, minus some. Found here are a few million clones, just over 90% of them singletons; the top ten hold over 0.12%. The clonotype originates from a young man in good health. Sequencing was carried out using naive CD4+ T cells sorted from blood. Subset meaning: CD45RA+ positively selected.

Here the CDR3 reads CAISDRGTGGEQYF. CDR3 DNA sequence: TGTGCCATCAGTGATAGGGGAACAGGTGGCGAGCAGTACTTC. This sequence joins TRBV10-3 and TRBJ2-7; D might be TRBD1 (5 bases). The CDR3 is 14 residues long. The germline V and J ends were trimmed by 3 bases and 6 bases, with 15 bases remaining between them. The germline gives CDR1 ENHRY, CDR2 SYGVKD.